These T cell receptor beta chains were read from a single sample in a study of OX40 agonist ivuxolimab in advanced cancers. The repertoire was sequenced with immunoSEQ multiplex PCR; TCRdb's copy has only in-frame clones and lacks some. Of over 65,000 clones listed, about 86% are singletons. The specimen was CD4+ or CD8+ T cells sorted from blood, collected in a trial of the OX40 agonist ivuxolimab. These receptors came from an adult with an advanced solid tumor such as melanoma, head and neck, liver or kidney cancer. The conserved cysteine and the conserved F or W are not part of the CDR3 here. Fields, in order: J gene, V gene, CDR3 protein.

>TRBJ2-7|TRBV20-1
SADRAYEQY
>TRBJ2-7|TRBV7-6
ASSAAATYEQY
>TRBJ1-2|TRBV27
ASRTGGGGGYT
>TRBJ1-2|TRBV5-8
ASSWSNRPGNGYT
>TRBJ2-5|TRBV6-5
ASSYQGKGETQY
>TRBJ1-2|TRBV7-2
ASSARSGPGDGYT
>TRBJ2-1|TRBV19
ASSTRDSYNEQF
>TRBJ2-1|TRBV5-1
ASSLRGNSYNEQF
>TRBJ2-7|TRBV25-1
ASREGLDRAEQY
>TRBJ2-5|TRBV18
ASSPPGEVETQY
>TRBJ1-1|TRBV7-2
ASSFRRGGGTEAF
>TRBJ2-2|TRBV5-4
ASKSGGQNTGELF
>TRBJ1-5|TRBV5-1
ASSEGAGGDQPQH
>TRBJ2-7|TRBV4-3
ASSPVRGTYEQY
>TRBJ1-2|TRBV10-3
AISGGQLQEGYT
>TRBJ2-2|TRBV7-2
ASSFVGRGTGELF
>TRBJ2-2|TRBV4-2
ASSQEPNTGELF
>TRBJ2-1|TRBV30
AWSVVWGGGNEQF
>TRBJ1-6|TRBV27
ASSLQNRGGDSPLH
>TRBJ1-4|TRBV29-1
SVFETGGLKEKLF
>TRBJ1-2|TRBV28
ASSRGQANYGYT
>TRBJ2-1|TRBV5-1
ASSLGQGAHNEQF
>TRBJ1-2|TRBV4-1
ASSLQVGGYT
>TRBJ1-2|TRBV6-1
ASSVIVLGEGGYT
>TRBJ1-6|TRBV7-7
ASSLDRDSPLH
>TRBJ2-7|TRBV9
ASSVAPDGGTYEQY
>TRBJ2-3|TRBV30
AWRTSGGKGTQY
>TRBJ1-3|TRBV6-5
ASREEGAGNTIY